The 3 T cell receptor beta chains presented below share a single source sample, sequenced in a study of T-cell reconstitution after alpha-beta-depleted transplantation in children. It was with unique molecular identifiers that the TCRbeta library was prepared. TCRdb re-called the PCR reads with MiXCR, one entry per CDR3 protein. Of about 510,000 distinct CDR3 sequences in the sample, about an eighth are singletons; the top ten hold 14%. Sequencing was performed on PBMCs, mostly from graft donor cells, taken 180 days after TCRalphabeta/CD19-depleted stem cell transplant. The receptors come from a female patient aged 2-9 years who had a stem cell transplant for aplastic anemia, so the T cells may come from the graft donor.

The rearrangement joins TRBV28 to TRBJ1-1, with D perhaps TRBD1 (6 bases). Germline V gene data show CDR1 as MDHEN and CDR2 as SYDVKM. The germline V and J ends were trimmed by 3 bases and 6 bases, with 11 bases remaining between them. The CDR3 totals 13 residues. Written as DNA, the CDR3 is TGTGCCAGCAGTTTTTACAGGGCGGCTGAAGCTTTCTTT. It encodes CASSFYRAAEAFF.

This clonotype has more than one count but fewer than ten. The rearrangement links TRBV19 to TRBJ2-3; the match to TRBD2 covers 9 bases. V was clipped by 5 bases and J by 3 bases; unmatched bases: 9. The CDR3 spans 16 residues. CDR1 and CDR2 (germline): LNHDA, SQIVND (reference sequence). This CDR3 reads CASSLLSGRRTDTQYF. The CDR3 DNA reads TGTGCCAGTAGTCTTCTCAGCGGGAGGAGAACAGATACGCAGTATTTT.

This clonotype was picked up a small number of times. The chain recombines TRBV15 with TRBJ2-1; TRBD2 matches at 11 bases. V dropped 11 bases and J dropped 4; count of bases not matched to a gene: 10. CDR3 length equals 15 residues. The germline V gene encodes CDR1 LNHNV and CDR2 YYDKDF (reference sequence). CDR3 protein: CAPPRPSGGYNEQFF. The CDR3 DNA reads as TGTGCCCCCCCCCGTCCTAGCGGGGGGTACAATGAGCAGTTCTTC.